Listed below are T cell receptor beta chains from one sample, sequenced in a study of shared clonotypes between healthy human individuals. The table came from immunoSEQ multiplex PCR; TCRdb's copy has only in-frame clones and leaves some out. The table has millions of clones, about 92% seen once; the top ten hold around 0.15%. The sequencing input was naive CD4+ T cells sorted from blood. All receptors come from a man aged 18-30 years in good health. Both conserved end residues are part of each CDR3. D genes are given only for firm matches. A row's size may be missing; if present it is once, few, many or a size class.

TRBJ2-3	TRBV4-1	-	-	CASSQQTGKWDTQYF	TGCGCCAGCAGCCAACAAACAGGGAAGTGGGATACGCAGTATTTT
TRBJ1-1	TRBV5-1	TRBD1	-	CASSLVYRGDTEAFF	TGCGCCAGCAGCTTGGTGTACAGGGGTGACACTGAAGCTTTCTTT
TRBJ1-2	TRBV25-1	-	-	CASRAPGGHYGYTF	TGTGCCAGCAGGGCCCCGGGGGGGCACTATGGCTACACCTTC
TRBJ2-2	TRBV5-1	-	-	CASSLQGMGVTGELFF	TGCGCCAGCAGCTTACAGGGTATGGGCGTAACCGGGGAGCTGTTTTTT
TRBJ2-7	TRBV11-3	TRBD2	-	CASSLGAGGEQYF	TGTGCCAGCAGCTTAGGAGCGGGAGGCGAGCAGTACTTC
TRBJ1-2	TRBV28	-	-	CASSLSSVSGKGYGYTF	TGTGCCAGCAGTTTATCGTCGGTGTCAGGCAAAGGTTATGGCTACACCTTC
TRBJ2-3	TRBV19	TRBD2	-	CASSLTSGSTDTQYF	TGTGCCAGTAGTTTGACTAGCGGAAGCACAGATACGCAGTATTTT
TRBJ2-5	TRBV2	-	once	CASSTDLQETQYF	TGTGCCAGCAGTACGGACTTGCAAGAGACCCAGTACTTC
TRBJ2-7	TRBV28	-	-	CASRRGLGEQYF	TGTGCCAGCAGGAGGGGACTTGGCGAGCAGTACTTC
TRBJ2-7	TRBV19	-	-	CASSPLRPGDYEQYF	TGTGCCAGTAGTCCTCTCCGACCGGGGGACTACGAGCAGTACTTC
TRBJ2-5	TRBV14	TRBD2	-	CASSQDVTSGGGEAETQYF	TGTGCCAGCAGCCAAGATGTCACTAGCGGGGGCGGAGAGGCAGAGACCCAGTACTTC
TRBJ2-3	TRBV19	-	once	CASSIGDSTDTQYF	TGTGCCAGTAGTATAGGCGACAGCACAGATACGCAGTATTTT
TRBJ1-6	TRBV30	-	-	CAWGSNSPLHF	TGTGCTTGGGGTTCCAATTCACCCCTCCACTTT
TRBJ2-1	TRBV6-5	TRBD1	-	CASSRQGNEQFF	TGTGCCAGCAGTCGACAGGGAAATGAGCAGTTCTTC
TRBJ1-1	TRBV7-2	TRBD1	-	CASSTRQGRNTEAFF	TGTGCCAGCAGCACCCGACAGGGAAGGAACACTGAAGCTTTCTTT
TRBJ1-3	TRBV30	-	-	CAWSPGRGGSGTIYF	TGTGCCTGGAGCCCTGGCAGGGGTGGTAGTGGCACCATATATTTT
TRBJ1-1	TRBV5-6	-	-	CASSLARERWLNTEAFF	TGTGCCAGCAGCTTGGCTAGGGAGAGGTGGCTGAACACTGAAGCTTTCTTT